Listed below are T cell receptor beta chains from one sample, sequenced in a study of shared clonotypes between healthy human individuals. Using immunoSEQ multiplex PCR, the repertoire was profiled, and TCRdb retains in-frame clones only, with some absent. Among some 240,000 clones, under 80% were seen once, and the ten largest hold around 10%. The sample consisted of memory CD4+ T cells sorted from blood. These receptors were collected from a man aged 25 to 40 in good health. The CDR3 runs from the conserved cysteine through the conserved F or W. D genes are given only for firm matches. Not all rows give a size; the values are once, few, many and, for expanded clones, a class.

CDR3 protein | CDR3 DNA | V gene | clone size | D gene | J gene
CSVVPPTDTQYF | TGCAGCGTTGTACCCCCGACAGATACGCAGTATTTT | TRBV29-1 | - | - | TRBJ2-3
CASSRDRGRKLFF | TGCGCCAGCAGTCGGGACAGGGGGCGAAAACTGTTTTTT | TRBV5-1 | - | TRBD1 | TRBJ1-4
CASSYAGGADPQEAFF | TGTGCCAGCAGTTACGCGGGGGGGGCCGATCCCCAAGAAGCTTTCTTT | TRBV6-5 | - | - | TRBJ1-1
CASSGPPLGAREADTQYF | TGTGCCAGCAGTGGCCCCCCCCTGGGGGCCCGGGAGGCAGATACGCAGTATTTT | TRBV2 | - | - | TRBJ2-3
CASSQDHSDTQYF | TGCGCCAGCAGCCAAGACCACTCAGATACGCAGTATTTT | TRBV4-3 | - | - | TRBJ2-3
CASSASGDSSYEQYF | TGCGCCAGCTCGGCTAGCGGAGACAGCTCCTACGAGCAGTACTTC | TRBV5-1 | few | TRBD2 | TRBJ2-7
CATSPRGGWTYEQYF | TGTGCCACCTCGCCACGTGGGGGGTGGACCTACGAGCAGTACTTC | TRBV6-1 | many | - | TRBJ2-7
CASSQDTGLPNEKLFF | TGCGCCAGCAGCCAAGATACAGGGCTCCCTAATGAAAAACTGTTTTTT | TRBV4-3 | few | - | TRBJ1-4
CASSRTLNEKLFF | TGTGCCAGCAGCCGGACCCTAAATGAAAAACTGTTTTTT | TRBV11-3 | - | - | TRBJ1-4
CAWTRDRGQETQYF | TGTGCCTGGACCCGGGACAGGGGGCAAGAGACCCAGTACTTC | TRBV30 | - | TRBD1 | TRBJ2-5
CASSEISGSFGELFF | TGTGCCAGCAGTGAGATTAGCGGGAGTTTCGGGGAGCTGTTTTTT | TRBV6-1 | few | TRBD2 | TRBJ2-2
CASSDVSGANVLTF | TGTGCCAGCAGTGATGTCTCTGGGGCCAACGTCCTGACTTTC | TRBV2 | - | - | TRBJ2-6
CASSEARATNEKLFF | TGTGCCAGCAGCGAGGCCAGGGCAACTAATGAAAAACTGTTTTTT | TRBV9 | - | - | TRBJ1-4
CASSYPQGASTEAFF | TGTGCCAGCAGCTACCCACAGGGGGCGAGCACTGAAGCTTTCTTT | TRBV5-6 | - | TRBD1 | TRBJ1-1
CASSLRNPRNTGELFF | TGTGCCAGCAGCCTCAGGAACCCCCGGAACACCGGGGAGCTGTTTTTT | TRBV7-9 | - | - | TRBJ2-2
CASSPGGSGRESAEQFF | TGCGCCAGCAGCCCAGGGGGTAGCGGGAGAGAATCGGCTGAGCAGTTCTTC | TRBV4-1 | - | TRBD2 | TRBJ2-1
CASSEYIPNEQFF | TGTGCCAGCAGTGAATATATCCCCAATGAGCAGTTCTTC | TRBV25-1 | - | - | TRBJ2-1
CASRRLASSTDTQYF | TGTGCCAGCAGACGACTAGCGTCTAGCACAGATACGCAGTATTTT | TRBV28 | - | TRBD2 | TRBJ2-3
CASSPTVSTDTQYF | TGCGCCAGCAGCCCAACGGTGAGCACAGATACGCAGTATTTT | TRBV5-1 | - | - | TRBJ2-3
CASSVDGTEDEQFF | TGTGCCAGCAGCGTAGATGGTACCGAGGATGAGCAGTTCTTC | TRBV9 | - | - | TRBJ2-1
CASSQGYSAGELFF | TGCGCCAGCAGCCAAGGGTATAGCGCCGGGGAGCTGTTTTTT | TRBV4-3 | - | - | TRBJ2-2
CASSIDGIAYEQYF | TGTGCCAGTAGTATAGACGGGATTGCCTACGAGCAGTACTTC | TRBV19 | - | - | TRBJ2-7
CAIESGGRNQPQHF | TGTGCCATCGAGTCAGGGGGCCGCAATCAGCCCCAGCATTTT | TRBV10-3 | once | TRBD1 | TRBJ1-5
CASSLPGPSGETQYF | TGTGCCAGCAGCTTGCCTGGTCCTAGCGGGGAGACCCAGTACTTC | TRBV5-4 | once | TRBD2 | TRBJ2-5
CASSLSSTSYNEQFF | TGTGCCAGCAGCTTGTCTAGCACATCCTACAATGAGCAGTTCTTC | TRBV7-2 | - | - | TRBJ2-1
CASTPQGPGPQHF | TGTGCCAGCACTCCCCAGGGACCGGGGCCCCAGCATTTT | TRBV2 | - | - | TRBJ1-5
CASSLEEEYEQYF | TGTGCCAGCAGCTTAGAAGAGGAGTACGAGCAGTACTTC | TRBV7-6 | - | - | TRBJ2-7
CASSEGQTGQAFF | TGTGCCAGCAGTGAAGGGCAGACGGGCCAAGCTTTCTTT | TRBV6-1 | - | - | TRBJ1-1
CASGGQGDGTQYF | TGCGCCAGCGGGGGACAGGGCGATGGGACCCAGTACTTC | TRBV5-1 | few | TRBD1 | TRBJ2-5
CASRAGLEFQTQYF | TGTGCCAGCAGAGCGGGACTAGAATTTCAGACCCAGTACTTC | TRBV6-1 | - | TRBD2 | TRBJ2-5
CASSYMGHSNQPQHF | TGTGCCAGCAGTTACATGGGCCACAGCAATCAGCCCCAGCATTTT | TRBV6-5 | - | - | TRBJ1-5
CASSGRTSATDTQYF | TGTGCCAGCAGTGGTAGGACTAGCGCCACAGATACGCAGTATTTT | TRBV2 | few | TRBD2 | TRBJ2-3
CASSERGPNYGYTF | TGTGCCAGCAGTGAACGGGGCCCCAACTATGGCTACACCTTC | TRBV6-1 | - | - | TRBJ1-2
CAWSPLTGQETQYF | TGTGCCTGGAGTCCCTTGACAGGACAAGAGACCCAGTACTTC | TRBV30 | few | - | TRBJ2-5
CASSIGDSYNEQFF | TGTGCCAGCAGTATCGGGGACTCCTACAATGAGCAGTTCTTC | TRBV27 | few | - | TRBJ2-1
CASSLGGYRGMNTEAFF | TGTGCCAGCAGCTTGGGCGGTTACAGGGGGATGAACACTGAAGCTTTCTTT | TRBV5-8 | - | TRBD1 | TRBJ1-1
CATSNLGNTGELFF | TGTGCCACCAGCAATTTAGGGAACACCGGGGAGCTGTTTTTT | TRBV15 | - | - | TRBJ2-2
CAISGRTSGRWGEQFF | TGTGCCATCAGTGGCAGGACTAGCGGGAGGTGGGGTGAGCAGTTCTTC | TRBV10-3 | once | TRBD2 | TRBJ2-1
CASSRGTEETQYF | TGTGCCAGCAGCCGAGGGACAGAAGAGACCCAGTACTTC | TRBV7-9 | - | TRBD1 | TRBJ2-5
CASSPRAGFSYNEQFF | TGTGCCAGCAGCCCCCGGGCGGGGTTCTCCTACAATGAGCAGTTCTTC | TRBV6-6 | - | - | TRBJ2-1
CAISTGRGGGANVLTF | TGTGCCATCAGTACAGGGAGAGGCGGTGGGGCCAACGTCCTGACTTTC | TRBV10-3 | - | - | TRBJ2-6
CASSFSRQGNEQYF | TGTGCCAGCAGCTTCTCTCGACAGGGGAATGAGCAGTACTTC | TRBV7-2 | - | TRBD1 | TRBJ2-7
CASSPLSVSSYEQYF | TGTGCCAGCAGCCCCCTATCAGTGTCCTCCTACGAGCAGTACTTC | TRBV7-9 | - | - | TRBJ2-7
CASSEQPGGGGYEQYF | TGTGCCAGCAGTGAACAGCCAGGGGGCGGCGGCTACGAGCAGTACTTC | TRBV6-1 | - | TRBD1 | TRBJ2-7